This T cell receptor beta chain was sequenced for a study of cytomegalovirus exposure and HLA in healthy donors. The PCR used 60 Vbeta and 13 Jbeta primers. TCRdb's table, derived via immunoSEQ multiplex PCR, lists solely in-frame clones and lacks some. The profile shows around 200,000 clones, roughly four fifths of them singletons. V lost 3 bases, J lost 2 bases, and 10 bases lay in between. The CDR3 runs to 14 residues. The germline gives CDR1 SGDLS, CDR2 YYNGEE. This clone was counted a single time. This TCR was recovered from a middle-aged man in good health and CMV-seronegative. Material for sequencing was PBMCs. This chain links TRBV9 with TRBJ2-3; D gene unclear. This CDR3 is CASSADTHTDTQYF. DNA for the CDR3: TGTGCCAGCAGCGCCGACACCCACACAGATACGCAGTATTTT.